The entry below gives a single T cell receptor (beta chain) sequence along with its context. This sample was taken from a study of CD8 T cells in Susac syndrome. Roughly 0.45 to 1 ug RNA was reverse transcribed with random hexamers. Amplification of TCR beta CDR3 was carried out by immunoSEQ multiplex PCR, which covered 54 Vbeta and 13 Jbeta segments. Using its own MiXCR run on the immunoSEQ multiplex PCR reads, TCRdb lists one record per CDR3 protein. The sample has around 130,000 distinct CDR3 sequences, 94% seen once. Sequencing of TCR beta was carried out in blood CD8+ and CD4+ T cells. FACS was used to enrich TEMRA cells, whereas the CD8+ and CD4+ T cells were obtained by negative isolation. Sequences were obtained from CD4+ T cells from PBMCs. The clonotype comes from a human donor in good health.

CDR3 loop: CASSQDQGRKYF. CDR3 coding DNA: TGCGCCAGCAGCCAAGATCAGGGGAGAAAATACTTC. The chain carries TRBV4-1 and TRBJ2-7; maybe TRBD1 (6 bases). The CDR3 is 12 residues long. In germline, CDR1 is MGHRA, CDR2 YSYEKL. The V end lost 0 bases, the J end lost 13 bases, and 13 bases lay between the germline ends.